This TCR beta chain was sequenced in a study of blood T cell repertoires in COVID-19. Study at large: From T cells, B-cell-depleted T cells, or PBMCs came the material, which was cDNA or gDNA.

Germline-derived CDR1 and CDR2 are LGHNA and YNFKEQ. V dropped 3 bases and J dropped 2; count of bases not matched to a gene: 8. The CDR3 extends over 19 amino acids. Here immunoSEQ multiplex PCR was the method, and the copy in TCRdb shows in-frame clones only, minus some. The repertoire holds 250,000 to 350,000 clones, with 88% as singletons. The TCR originated in a woman in her 30s who had recovered from COVID-19. Sequencing was carried out using PBMCs or T cells enriched from blood (not recorded which). This rearrangement joins TRBV4-2 to TRBJ2-3, with 16 bases that match TRBD2. CDR3 sequence: CASSQTWGTSGRATDTQYF. The CDR3, as DNA: TGTGCCAGCAGCCAGACCTGGGGGACTAGCGGGAGGGCCACAGATACGCAGTATTTT.